These 10 T cell receptor beta chains share one sample of origin, sequenced in a study of T cells expressing NK-cell markers. TCRdb processed the 5' RACE reads again and assigns one entry to each CDR3 protein, with no DNA. The listing records 150,000 to 160,000 distinct CDR3 sequences. The sequenced material came from blood T cells: a sorted CD56 or NKG2C T cell subset, CD4+ or CD8+ T cells, or bulk PBMC T cells (not recorded which). These TCRs come from a woman in her fifties or sixties in good health.

The rearrangement links TRBV6-5 to TRBJ2-7. The germline V gene encodes CDR1 MNHEY and CDR2 SVGAGI. The CDR3 is 12 amino acids. This CDR3 is CASSYGTHEQYF.

The chain couples TRBV11-2 to TRBJ2-3; the TCRdb call, TRBD2, lacks DNA for checking. This CDR3 has 16 amino acids. Germline V gene data show CDR1 as SGHAT and CDR2 as FQNNGV. Here the CDR3 reads CASSLGTSGSTDTQYF.

The V gene is TRBV7-9, the J gene TRBJ1-1. CDR1 is SEHNR and CDR2 is FQNEAQ in the germline V gene (reference sequence). This CDR3 is built from 16 residues. CDR3 in amino acids: CASSLGVENMNTEAFF.

The chain couples TRBV11-3 to TRBJ2-3. This CDR3 spans 15 amino acids. The germline gives CDR1 SGHNT, CDR2 YENEEA. The CDR3 spells CASRPRRASTDTQYF. The full variable domain, completed using reference TRBV11-3 and TRBJ2-3, is EAGVVQSPRYKIIEKKQPVAFWCNPISGHNTLYWYLQNLGQGPELLIRYENEEAVDDSQLPKDRFSAERLKGVDSTLKIQPAELGDSAVYLCASRPRRASTDTQYFGPGTRLTVL.

The J gene is TRBJ2-1, the V gene TRBV24-1; TCRdb lists TRBD2, though no DNA is available to test this call. There are 14 residues in the CDR3. Germline CDR1 reads KGHDR; CDR2 reads SFDVKD. The CDR3 reads CATAARAEANEQFF.

The genes are TRBV20-1 and TRBJ2-7; no DNA is available, so the TRBD2 call from TCRdb remains unchecked. The CDR3 has 14 residues. Per the germline V gene, CDR1 is DFQATT and CDR2 is SNEGSKA (reference sequence). The CDR3 spells CSAREGQGPYEQYF.

The V and J genes are TRBV27 and TRBJ2-1. Germline CDR1 and CDR2: MNHEY and SMNVEV (reference sequence). This CDR3 region has 13 residues. This chain's CDR3 is CASSFTLYNEQFF.

The rearrangement joins TRBV25-1 to TRBJ2-1; the TCRdb D gene call, TRBD2, has no DNA to confirm it. The CDR3 consists of 15 residues. Per the germline V gene, CDR1 is MGHDK and CDR2 is SYGVNS. CDR3 sequence: CASSDLASGANEQFF.

CDR3 sequence reads: CAVGGGDGELFF. The V call is TRBV6-4, the J call TRBJ2-2; without DNA, the TCRdb call of TRBD1 cannot be checked. Germline-derived CDR1 and CDR2 are MRHNA and SNTAGT. CDR3 length: 12 residues.

The chain recombines TRBV6-2 or TRBV6-3 with TRBJ2-7; TCRdb's assignment of TRBD2 cannot be checked, as there is no DNA. The CDR3 is made up of 15 amino acids. CDR1 is MNHEY and CDR2 is SVGEGT in the germline V gene. CDR3 sequence: CASSYGSSETYEQYF.